This entry lists 16 T cell receptor beta chains sequenced from one sample in a study of blood T cell repertoires in COVID-19. Method: immunoSEQ multiplex PCR; TCRdb's copy keeps in-frame clones and lacks some. There are 150,000 to 200,000 clones in the sample; more than 65% occur only once, and approximately 15% lies in the top ten. The material sequenced was peripheral blood. The receptors were sampled from a woman over 75 with acute or convalescent COVID-19.

The chain is built from TRBV13 and TRBJ1-2; 7 positions match TRBD1. This CDR3 region has 14 residues. V gave up 7 bases and J gave up 0 bases; unmatched junction bases: 5. Germline V lookup: CDR1 PRHDT, CDR2 FYEKMQ (reference sequence). The CDR3 DNA follows: TGTGCCAGCATCAGGGGACAGACTAACTATGGCTACACCTTC. It encodes CASIRGQTNYGYTF.

The rearrangement uses TRBV10-3 and TRBJ2-2; 7 bases agree with TRBD1. The CDR3 is 13 amino acids. Germline values: CDR1 ENHRY, CDR2 SYGVKD. The ends lost 9 bases at V and 0 bases at J; junction bases unmatched: 1. The CDR3 region has the DNA TGTGCCATAGGGACAGCGAACACCGGGGAGCTGTTTTTT. Translation: CAIGTANTGELFF.

This chain joins TRBV2 and TRBJ2-2; 9 positions agree with TRBD1. This CDR3 is 19 amino acids long. Germline loops: CDR1 SNHLY, CDR2 FYNNEI. With V trimmed by 4 bases and J by 7 bases, 19 bases remained unmatched. Here the CDR3 reads CASSGVGLGQGRRVGELFF. The DNA for the CDR3 is TGTGCCAGCAGTGGGGTGGGCTTAGGACAGGGGAGGAGAGTCGGGGAGCTGTTTTTT.

The table lists this clone with a count of one. The CDR3 spells CAWSASYYEQYF. The DNA of the CDR3 is TGTGCCTGGAGTGCCTCGTACTACGAGCAGTACTTC. The chain couples TRBV30 to TRBJ2-7; no reliable D call. With 1 base removed from V and 3 bases from J, the gap between germline ends came to 7 bases. CDR1 is GTSNPN, CDR2 SVGIG, per germline (reference sequence). CDR3 length: 12 residues.

V usage is TRBV5-1 and J usage is TRBJ1-1, with 9 bases matching TRBD1. The CDR3 sequence is 15 residues long. Trimming at V came to 2 bases and at J to 3 bases, leaving 5 bases not matched to a gene. Germline V gives CDR1 SGHRS, CDR2 YFSETQ. As DNA, the CDR3 is TGCGCCAGCAGCTTCGCCGGGACAGGGTACACTGAAGCTTTCTTT. Its translation is CASSFAGTGYTEAFF.

The rearrangement uses TRBV5-1 and TRBJ2-2, with D possibly TRBD2 on 5 matching bases. The CDR3 consists of 15 residues. Germline CDR1 is SGHRS and CDR2 is YFSETQ. The V end lost 4 bases, the J end lost 0 bases, and 10 bases lay between the germline ends. CDR3 DNA sequence: TGCGCCAGCAGCGGATTAGCGACGAACACCGGGGAGCTGTTTTTT. It translates to CASSGLATNTGELFF. The full variable domain, its missing parts supplied by reference TRBV5-1 and TRBJ2-2, is KAGVTQTPRYLIKTRGQQVTLSCSPISGHRSVSWYQQTPGQGLQFLFEYFSETQRNKGNFPGRFSGRQFSNSRSEMNVSTLELGDSALYLCASSGLATNTGELFFGEGSRLTVL.

In this sample, this clone turned up once. The chain recombines TRBV7-9 with TRBJ1-6, with a tentative D call TRBD1 (6 bases). The CDR3 runs 16 residues. CDR1 and CDR2 (germline): SEHNR, FQNEAQ (reference sequence). Trimming removed 2 bases from V and 5 bases from J, with 13 bases in between. CDR3 nucleotide sequence: TGTGCCAGCAGCTTATTCGGGGCAGGGGATAATTCACCCCTCCACTTT. It translates to CASSLFGAGDNSPLHF.

Only a few counts were recorded for this clone. This sequence joins TRBV7-2 and TRBJ1-2, with unresolved D. CDR3 length equals 12 residues. CDR1 is SGHTA, CDR2 FQGNSA, per germline. The V end was cut by 5 bases, the J end by 5 bases, with 9 bases between. CDR3 sequence (DNA): TGTGCCAGCAGCATATGGCCATATGGCTACACCTTC. This codes for CASSIWPYGYTF. Based on the CDR3 plus reference TRBV7-2 and TRBJ1-2, the full variable domain is GAGVSQSPSNKVTEKGKDVELRCDPISGHTALYWYRQSLGQGLEFLIYFQGNSAPDKSGLPSDRFSAERTGGSVSTLTIQRTQQEDSAVYLCASSIWPYGYTFGSGTRLTVV.

This chain connects TRBV9 to TRBJ2-1; unclear D gene. Germline V CDR1 and CDR2: SGDLS, YYNGEE. V lost 3 bases and J lost 7, with 14 bases in between. The CDR3 totals 14 residues. CDR3 nucleotides: TGTGCCAGCAGCGACCACTTAATGCGTAATGAGCAGTTCTTC. This encodes CASSDHLMRNEQFF. Full variable domain (outside the CDR3, taken from reference TRBV9 and TRBJ2-1): DSGVTQTPKHLITATGQRVTLRCSPRSGDLSVYWYQQSLDQGLQFLIQYYNGEERAKGNILERFSAQQFPDLHSELNLSSLELGDSALYFCASSDHLMRNEQFFGPGTRLTVL.

The V gene is TRBV6-5, the J gene TRBJ2-1; 12 bases are shared with TRBD2. CDR3 length equals 15 residues. CDR1 and CDR2 (germline): MNHEY, SVGAGI. The V gene end was trimmed by 3 bases and the J gene end by 6 bases; junction bases not matched to a gene: 3. The CDR3 DNA sequence: TGTGCCAGCAGTTATTCTAGCGGGAGGGCCAATGAGCAGTTCTTC. It specifies CASSYSSGRANEQFF.

The V and J genes are TRBV2 and TRBJ2-5; perhaps TRBD1 as D (5 bases). This CDR3 is built from 12 residues. Trimming cost V 7 bases and J 2 bases, with 8 bases left between them. CDR1 and CDR2 from the germline V gene are SNHLY and FYNNEI. CDR3 in amino acids: CASNRGQETQYF. CDR3 nucleotides: TGTGCCAGCAATAGGGGACAAGAGACCCAGTACTTC.

This clone has only a few counts. The V call is TRBV27, the J call TRBJ1-2, with D possibly matching TRBD1 (6 bases). With 0 bases removed from V and 4 bases from J, the gap between germline ends came to 9 bases. Germline CDR1 MNHEY, CDR2 SMNVEV (reference sequence). This CDR3 is built from 14 residues. Here the CDR3 reads CASSLSQGTYGYTF. The DNA for the CDR3 is TGTGCCAGCAGTTTATCACAGGGTACCTATGGCTACACCTTC.

The table lists this clone with a few counts. The gene calls are TRBV28 and TRBJ1-3; a possible D gene is TRBD1 (5 bases). The germline V gene has CDR1 MDHEN and CDR2 SYDVKM. Trimming pared 7 bases from V and 0 bases from J, leaving 13 bases between. This CDR3 is 15 amino acids long. The CDR3 coding sequence is TGTGCCAGCATCCGCGACAGCCGCTCTGGAAACACCATATATTTT. Translating it yields CASIRDSRSGNTIYF.

The J gene is TRBJ2-2, the V gene TRBV5-1; D is perhaps TRBD1 (5 bases). Germline V gene lookup returns CDR1 SGHRS and CDR2 YFSETQ. CDR3 length equals 14 residues. V lost 3 bases to trimming and J lost 7 bases, with 13 bases between them. The CDR3: CASSYGHGGGELFF. The CDR3 coding sequence is TGCGCCAGCAGCTACGGACACGGCGGCGGGGAGCTGTTTTTT.

CDR3 in amino acids: CASSIGSGGSNEQFF. The CDR3 DNA sequence: TGTGCCAGTAGTATCGGATCGGGAGGCAGCAATGAGCAGTTCTTC. The chain combines TRBV19 with TRBJ2-1; 7 bases match TRBD2. V was pared by 3 bases and J by 6 bases, with 8 bases of the junction left unmatched. The length of the CDR3 is 15 residues. Germline V gene data show CDR1 as LNHDA and CDR2 as SQIVND (reference sequence). The entire variable domain, with the rest obtained from reference TRBV19 and TRBJ2-1, is as follows: DGGITQSPKYLFRKEGQNVTLSCEQNLNHDAMYWYRQDPGQGLRLIYYSQIVNDFQKGDIAEGYSVSREKKESFPLTVTSAQKNPTAFYLCASSIGSGGSNEQFFGPGTRLTVL.

The chain uses TRBV10-3 and TRBJ1-1, with no clear D. Between the trimmed V and J ends, which lost 5 bases and 0 bases, there was a span of 10 bases. The length of the CDR3 is 14 residues. Germline CDR1 and CDR2: ENHRY and SYGVKD. CDR3 nucleotides: TGTGCCATCAGTAAAACAGACATGAACACTGAAGCTTTCTTT. It codes for CAISKTDMNTEAFF.